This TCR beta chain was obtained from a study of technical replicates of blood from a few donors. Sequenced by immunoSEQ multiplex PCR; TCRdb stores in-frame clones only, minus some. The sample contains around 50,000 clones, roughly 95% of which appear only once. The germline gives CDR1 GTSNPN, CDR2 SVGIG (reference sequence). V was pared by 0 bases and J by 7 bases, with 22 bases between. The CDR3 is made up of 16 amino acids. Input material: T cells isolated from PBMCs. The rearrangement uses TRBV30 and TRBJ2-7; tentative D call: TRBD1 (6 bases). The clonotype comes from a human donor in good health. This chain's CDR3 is CAWSVLSALLGAEQYF. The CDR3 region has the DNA TGTGCCTGGAGTGTACTGTCGGCGTTATTGGGGGCTGAGCAGTACTTC.